This TCR beta chain stems from a study of Graves' ophthalmopathy and Graves' hyperthyroidism. Researchers took RNA transcripts and amplified TCR beta CDR3 regions from them. An initial RT-PCR round employing HTBI primers preceded a second-round multiplex PCR. In TCRdb, the multiplex PCR reads were re-called with MiXCR into one record per CDR3 protein. The table has 500,000 to 700,000 distinct CDR3 sequences, about 40% seen once; the top ten hold roughly 4.5%. Each diagnosis was determined on the basis of clinical symptoms, serum thyroxine, TRAb, thyroid ultrasound and orbital computed tomography. This clonotype showed up many times. Germline CDR1 is SGHDT and CDR2 is YYEEEE. CDR3 length: 16 amino acids. The V end lost 2 bases, the J end lost 2 bases, and 11 bases lay between the germline ends.

The source material was peripheral blood or thyroid tissue (not recorded which). This receptor was obtained from an adult man with Graves' hyperthyroidism. The chain recombines TRBV5-6 with TRBJ1-6; tentatively, D is TRBD1 (6 bases). CDR3 region: CASSLQGGAYNSPLHF. CDR3 DNA sequence: TGTGCCAGCAGCTTACAGGGTGGCGCCTATAATTCACCCCTCCACTTT.